Listed below are T cell receptor beta chains from one sample, sequenced in a study of regulatory T cells in long-lasting Graves disease. In TCRdb, the multiplex PCR reads were re-called with MiXCR into one record per CDR3 protein. The sample has roughly 510,000 distinct CDR3 sequences, roughly 16% seen once; the top ten hold around 13%. These data also formed part of another study, on T cells in Graves' hyperthyroidism and ophthalmopathy.

Here the sequenced sample was peripheral blood mononuclear cells (PBMCs), taken at new diagnosis, from a patient treated with antithyroid drugs. The origin of the receptors is a man between 18 and 29 years old with Graves disease. Each CDR3 is given with its conserved first and last residue. The order of the fields is V gene, D gene, clone size, CDR3 length, J gene, CDR3 DNA, CDR3 protein. D genes are given only for firm matches. Rows may omit the clone size; those that give it use once, few, many or a size class.

TRBV5-1	TRBD2	many	17	TRBJ2-3	TGCGCCAGCAGCCCGGGGTTTGGAGCGGGAGTGCCAGATACGCAGTATTTT	CASSPGFGAGVPDTQYF
TRBV5-1	-	few	13	TRBJ1-5	TGCGCCAGCAGCTTGGAGGTGGATCAGCCCCAGCATTTT	CASSLEVDQPQHF
TRBV5-1	-	few	14	TRBJ1-1	TGCGCCAGCAGTCCAAACTCTCGTTTCACTGAAGCTTTCTTT	CASSPNSRFTEAFF
TRBV27	-	many	15	TRBJ2-7	TGTGCCAGCAGCCGTTATTCCGACGGCTCCTACGAGCAGTACTTC	CASSRYSDGSYEQYF
TRBV5-8	-	few	15	TRBJ2-7	TGTGCCAGCAGCCGAAACCCGGGCCAAGGGTACGAGCAGTACTTC	CASSRNPGQGYEQYF
TRBV5-1	TRBD2	-	17	TRBJ2-3	TGCGCCAGCAGCCCCGAACCCGGGAGGGCCGGCACAGATACGCAGTATTTT	CASSPEPGRAGTDTQYF
TRBV2	-	few	12	TRBJ1-1	TGTGCCAGTGGACCGACCCGCACTGAAGCTTTCTTT	CASGPTRTEAFF
TRBV9	-	few	15	TRBJ2-1	TGTGCCAGCAGCGTGACCCCTGGAGGGAACAATGAGCAGTTCTTC	CASSVTPGGNNEQFF
TRBV5-1	-	few	16	TRBJ2-3	TGCGCCAGCAGCTTGGCCCCCGGGGTGGGTGCAGATACGCAGTATTTT	CASSLAPGVGADTQYF
TRBV9	-	few	15	TRBJ2-1	TGTGCCAGCAGCGTCGGCGGGAACGTCTACAATGAGCAGTTCTTC	CASSVGGNVYNEQFF
TRBV6-1	-	many	14	TRBJ2-7	TGTGCCAGCAGCCGGCCTACAGGGGGGGACGAGCAGTACTTC	CASSRPTGGDEQYF
TRBV5-1	TRBD2	few	16	TRBJ2-2	TGCGCCAGCAGCTTCCTAGCGGGCAGGAACACCGGGGAGCTGTTTTTT	CASSFLAGRNTGELFF
TRBV3-1	-	many	13	TRBJ2-7	TGTGCCAGCAGCCCAAACGACTATTACGAGCAGTACTTC	CASSPNDYYEQYF
TRBV5-1	-	many	14	TRBJ2-3	TGCGCCAGCAGCCCACTCGCCAGCACAGATACGCAGTATTTT	CASSPLASTDTQYF
TRBV20-1	-	few	17	TRBJ2-2	TGCAGTGCTAAGCCTCTAATGACGACTCGGTACGCCGGGGAGCTGTTTTTT	CSAKPLMTTRYAGELFF
TRBV3-1	-	many	16	TRBJ1-4	TGTGCCAGCAGCCAAGTTCCAGGGGCAACTAATGAAAAACTGTTTTTT	CASSQVPGATNEKLFF
TRBV10-3	-	few	15	TRBJ2-7	TGTGCCATCAGTGAGTCCTGGCAGGGGAAGGGCGAGCAGTACTTC	CAISESWQGKGEQYF
TRBV27	-	-	13	TRBJ2-2	TGTGCAGCCCTAGGGGCGAGCACCGGGGAGCTGTTTTTT	CAALGASTGELFF
TRBV27	-	many	15	TRBJ1-2	TGTGCCAGCAGTTTAACAGGGACCACTAACTATGGCTACACCTTC	CASSLTGTTNYGYTF
TRBV30	-	-	10	TRBJ2-5	TGTGCCTGGGCGAGGGAGACCCAGTACTTC	CAWARETQYF
TRBV13	-	few	14	TRBJ2-7	TGTGCCAGCTCCCCCAAAGGGACGTATGACGAGCAGTACTTC	CASSPKGTYDEQYF
TRBV19	-	few	15	TRBJ1-5	TGTGCCAGTAGGGGAACCACCCTTGGGAATCAGCCCCAGCATTTT	CASRGTTLGNQPQHF
TRBV6-5	-	-	16	TRBJ2-2	TGTGCCAGCAGTTACTTTCTGGGGGCTGGTACCGGGGAGCTGTTTTTT	CASSYFLGAGTGELFF
TRBV20-1	-	-	15	TRBJ2-5	TGCAGTGCTAGAGCCCCCGGCGGGGTTAAAGAGACCCAGTACTTC	CSARAPGGVKETQYF
TRBV6-1	TRBD2	many	23	TRBJ2-7	TGTGCCAGCAGTGAAGCATCGAACCTTAAACCGGGACTAGCGGGAGCCTCTCCTTACGAGCAGTACTTC	CASSEASNLKPGLAGASPYEQYF
TRBV3-1	-	many	15	TRBJ1-5	TGTGCCAGCAGCCAAGATAGTGGGCCTAGTCAGCCCCAGCATTTT	CASSQDSGPSQPQHF
TRBV12-3/TRBV12-4	TRBD1	many	14	TRBJ1-5	TGTGCCAGCAGTTTGACAGGGGGCCGGCAGCCCCAGCATTTT	CASSLTGGRQPQHF
TRBV10-1	TRBD2	few	15	TRBJ2-5	TGCGCCAGCAGTGAGGGTAGCGGGCTCCAAGAGACCCAGTACTTC	CASSEGSGLQETQYF
TRBV27	-	many	14	TRBJ2-3	TGTGCCAGCAGTTTAATTACAGGCACAGATACGCAGTATTTT	CASSLITGTDTQYF
TRBV30	TRBD2	many	14	TRBJ2-1	TGTGCCTGGAGTCACGGACTAGCGGGAAACGAGCAGTTCTTC	CAWSHGLAGNEQFF
TRBV6-5	-	many	14	TRBJ2-5	TGTGCCAGCAGTTACGCAGGGGGGCAAGAGACCCAGTACTTC	CASSYAGGQETQYF
TRBV28	TRBD2	many	14	TRBJ2-7	TGTGCCAGCAGTTTTAGCGGGTCGGCCTACGAGCAGTACTTC	CASSFSGSAYEQYF
TRBV7-9	TRBD2	many	15	TRBJ2-7	TGTGCCAGCAGCTTACTGTTAGCGGGAGGCTACGAGCAGTACTTC	CASSLLLAGGYEQYF
TRBV10-3	TRBD1	few	16	TRBJ2-3	TGTGCCATCAGTGAGCCGGACAGGGAAAGCACAGATACGCAGTATTTT	CAISEPDRESTDTQYF
TRBV20-1	TRBD1	-	14	TRBJ2-3	TGCAGTGCTGTGGACAGGGGTCACACAGATACGCAGTATTTT	CSAVDRGHTDTQYF
TRBV6-1	TRBD2	-	15	TRBJ2-3	TGTGCCAGCAGCGCGAGCGGGAGTCGCACAGATACGCAGTATTTT	CASSASGSRTDTQYF
TRBV29-1	-	few	12	TRBJ2-5	TGCAGCGTCCAAAGGAGTGTTGAGACCCAGTACTTC	CSVQRSVETQYF
TRBV5-1	-	many	15	TRBJ1-1	TGCGCCAGCAGCCTAAGTGTCGGATCGGCCACTGAAGCTTTCTTT	CASSLSVGSATEAFF
TRBV7-9	-	many	13	TRBJ2-7	TGTGCCAGCAGTTACGGACGATCCTACGAGCAGTACTTC	CASSYGRSYEQYF
TRBV7-8	-	-	14	TRBJ2-7	TGTGCCAGCAGCTTGGAGGCTAGCGACTACGAGCAGTACTTC	CASSLEASDYEQYF
TRBV30	-	-	14	TRBJ2-5	TGTGCCTGGACCCAGAGCAGGGTCGTAGAGACCCAGTACTTC	CAWTQSRVVETQYF
TRBV6-2/TRBV6-3	-	many	14	TRBJ1-5	TGTGCCAGCAGTGGGACGGTAAACAATCAGCCCCAGCATTTT	CASSGTVNNQPQHF
TRBV28	-	many	11	TRBJ2-1	TGTGCCAGCAGTTTGAGACTAGAGCAGTTCTTC	CASSLRLEQFF
TRBV4-1	TRBD1	once	18	TRBJ2-6	TGCGCCAGCAGCCATCCCCCTACAGGGGATTCTGGGGCCAACGTCCTGACTTTC	CASSHPPTGDSGANVLTF
TRBV20-1	-	-	15	TRBJ1-5	TGCAGTGCTAGAGATCGGCGAGGGGGAGGTCAGCCCCAGCATTTT	CSARDRRGGGQPQHF
TRBV28	-	many	16	TRBJ1-4	TGTGCCAGCAGTTTTTCCCCCAGGCGTGAGAGTGAAAAACTGTTTTTT	CASSFSPRRESEKLFF